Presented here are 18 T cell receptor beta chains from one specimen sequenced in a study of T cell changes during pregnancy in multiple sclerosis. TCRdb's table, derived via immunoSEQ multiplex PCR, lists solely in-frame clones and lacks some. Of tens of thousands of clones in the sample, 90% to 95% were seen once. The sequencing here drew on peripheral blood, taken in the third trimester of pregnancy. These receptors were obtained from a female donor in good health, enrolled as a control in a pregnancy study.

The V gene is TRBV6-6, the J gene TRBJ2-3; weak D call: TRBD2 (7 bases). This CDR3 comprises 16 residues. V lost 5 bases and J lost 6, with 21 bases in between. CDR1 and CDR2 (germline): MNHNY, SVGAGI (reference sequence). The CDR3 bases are TGTGCCAGCAGTGGTGTGGGGGGGGCTATCAGCGATACGCAGTATTTT. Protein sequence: CASSGVGGAISDTQYF.

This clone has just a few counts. In DNA form, the CDR3 reads TGTGCCAGCAGGGCAGGGGGAGCTAACTATGGCTACACCTTC. Encoded protein: CASRAGGANYGYTF. The V gene is TRBV28, the J gene TRBJ1-2, with 7 nucleotides matching TRBD1. The CDR3 consists of 14 residues. Unmatched junction bases numbered 4, after V lost 6 bases and J lost 0 bases. Per the germline V gene, CDR1 is MDHEN and CDR2 is SYDVKM.

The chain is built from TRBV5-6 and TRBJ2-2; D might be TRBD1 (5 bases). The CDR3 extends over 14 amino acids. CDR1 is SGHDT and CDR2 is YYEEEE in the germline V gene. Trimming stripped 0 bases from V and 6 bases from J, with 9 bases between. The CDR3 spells CASSLAVGPGELFF. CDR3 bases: TGTGCCAGCAGCTTGGCGGTGGGGCCCGGGGAGCTGTTTTTT.

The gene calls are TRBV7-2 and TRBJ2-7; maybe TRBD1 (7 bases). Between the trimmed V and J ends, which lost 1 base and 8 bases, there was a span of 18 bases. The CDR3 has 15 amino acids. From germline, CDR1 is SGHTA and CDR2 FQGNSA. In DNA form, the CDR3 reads TGTGCCAGCAGCTTAGTCCCAGGGGGGACGGACAAGCAGTACTTC. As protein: CASSLVPGGTDKQYF.

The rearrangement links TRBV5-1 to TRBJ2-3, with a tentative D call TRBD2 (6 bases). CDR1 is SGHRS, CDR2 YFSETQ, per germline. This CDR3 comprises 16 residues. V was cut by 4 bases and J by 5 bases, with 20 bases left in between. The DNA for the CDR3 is TGCGCCAGCAGCGTGGACTTCGCGGGAAGACAAGATACGCAGTATTTT. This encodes CASSVDFAGRQDTQYF.

CDR3: CASSDRTGPFEQYF. DNA for the CDR3: TGTGCCAGCAGTGACCGGACTGGTCCCTTCGAGCAGTACTTC. This sequence joins TRBV6-1 and TRBJ2-7, with D tentatively TRBD2 (5 bases). Trimming stripped 3 bases from V and 6 bases from J, with 15 bases between. There are 14 residues in the CDR3. In germline, CDR1 is MNHNS, CDR2 SASEGT.

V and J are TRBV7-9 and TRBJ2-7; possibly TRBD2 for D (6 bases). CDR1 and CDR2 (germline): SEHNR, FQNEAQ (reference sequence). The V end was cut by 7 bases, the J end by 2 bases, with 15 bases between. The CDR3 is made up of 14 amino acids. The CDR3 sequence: CASNSWGETYEQYF. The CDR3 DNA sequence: TGTGCCAGCAACTCCTGGGGGGAGACCTACGAGCAGTACTTC.

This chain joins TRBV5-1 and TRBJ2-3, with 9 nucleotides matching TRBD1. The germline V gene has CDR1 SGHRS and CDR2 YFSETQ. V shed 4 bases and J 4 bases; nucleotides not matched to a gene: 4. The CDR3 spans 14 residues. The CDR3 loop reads CASSRTGVPDTQYF. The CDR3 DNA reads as TGCGCCAGCAGCCGGACAGGGGTACCAGATACGCAGTATTTT.

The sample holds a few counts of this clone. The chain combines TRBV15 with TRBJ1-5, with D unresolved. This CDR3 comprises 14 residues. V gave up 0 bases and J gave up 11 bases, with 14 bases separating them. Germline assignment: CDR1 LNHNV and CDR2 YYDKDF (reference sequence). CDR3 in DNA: TGTGCCACCAGCAGAGAGGTTCAGTTCCCAGCCCAGCATTTT. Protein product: CATSREVQFPAQHF.

The CDR3 spells CASSVVTSGSPDTQYF. CDR3 nucleotide sequence: TGTGCCAGCAGCGTAGTTACTAGCGGGAGCCCTGATACGCAGTATTTT. The gene calls are TRBV9 and TRBJ2-3; 11 bases are shared with TRBD2. Losses at the gene ends were 0 bases for V and 6 bases for J; bases not matched to a gene: 6. Germline lookup yields CDR1 SGDLS and CDR2 YYNGEE. There are 16 residues in the CDR3. Complete variable domain (other parts from reference TRBV9 and TRBJ2-3): DSGVTQTPKHLITATGQRVTLRCSPRSGDLSVYWYQQSLDQGLQFLIQYYNGEERAKGNILERFSAQQFPDLHSELNLSSLELGDSALYFCASSVVTSGSPDTQYFGPGTRLTVL.

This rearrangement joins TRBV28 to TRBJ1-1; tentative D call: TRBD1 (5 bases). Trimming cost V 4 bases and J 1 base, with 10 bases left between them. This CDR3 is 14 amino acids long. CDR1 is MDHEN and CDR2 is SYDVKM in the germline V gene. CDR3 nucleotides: TGTGCCAGCAGTTCGCTCGGACAGAACACTGAAGCTTTCTTT. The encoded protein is CASSSLGQNTEAFF.

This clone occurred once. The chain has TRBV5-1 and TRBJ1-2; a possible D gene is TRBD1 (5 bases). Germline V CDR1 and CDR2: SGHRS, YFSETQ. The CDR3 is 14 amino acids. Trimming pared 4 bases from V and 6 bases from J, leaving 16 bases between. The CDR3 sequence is CASSQTALEHGYTF. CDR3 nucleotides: TGCGCCAGCAGCCAGACAGCCTTGGAGCATGGCTACACCTTC.

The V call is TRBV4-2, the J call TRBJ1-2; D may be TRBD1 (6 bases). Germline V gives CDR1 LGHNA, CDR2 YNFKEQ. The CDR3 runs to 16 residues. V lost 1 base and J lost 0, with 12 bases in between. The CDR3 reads CASSQARTESNYGYTF. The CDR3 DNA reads TGTGCCAGCAGCCAAGCGAGGACAGAATCTAACTATGGCTACACCTTC.

DNA for the CDR3: TGTGCCAGCAGCTCCCCCCGGACAGCTAACTATGGCTACACCTTC. It encodes CASSSPRTANYGYTF. The chain recombines TRBV7-2 with TRBJ1-2, with TRBD1 as a possible D gene (6 bases). Trimming left V 4 bases short and J 0 bases short, with 12 bases between. This CDR3 contains 15 residues. Germline CDR1 SGHTA, CDR2 FQGNSA. The full variable domain, with the rest looked up from reference TRBV7-2 and TRBJ1-2, is GAGVSQSPSNKVTEKGKDVELRCDPISGHTALYWYRQSLGQGLEFLIYFQGNSAPDKSGLPSDRFSAERTGGSVSTLTIQRTQQEDSAVYLCASSSPRTANYGYTFGSGTRLTVV.

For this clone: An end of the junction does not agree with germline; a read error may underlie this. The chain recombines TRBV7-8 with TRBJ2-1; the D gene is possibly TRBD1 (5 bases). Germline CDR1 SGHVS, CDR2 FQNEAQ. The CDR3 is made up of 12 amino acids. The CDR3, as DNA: TGTGCCAGCAGCTTTTCGACAGCTTTTTGTATCTTC. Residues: CASSFSTAFCIF. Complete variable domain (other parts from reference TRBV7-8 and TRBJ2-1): GAGVSQSPRYKVAKRGQDVALRCDPISGHVSLFWYQQALGQGPEFLTYFQNEAQLDKSGLPSDRFFAERPEGSVSTLKIQRTQQEDSAVYLCASSFSTAFCIFGPGTRLTVL.

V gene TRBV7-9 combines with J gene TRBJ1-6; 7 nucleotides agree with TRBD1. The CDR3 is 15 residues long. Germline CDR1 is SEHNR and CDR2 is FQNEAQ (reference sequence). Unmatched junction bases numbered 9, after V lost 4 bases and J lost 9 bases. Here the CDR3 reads CASSSGQARSSPLHF. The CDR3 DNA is TGTGCCAGCAGCTCCGGACAGGCCCGGAGTTCACCCCTCCACTTT.

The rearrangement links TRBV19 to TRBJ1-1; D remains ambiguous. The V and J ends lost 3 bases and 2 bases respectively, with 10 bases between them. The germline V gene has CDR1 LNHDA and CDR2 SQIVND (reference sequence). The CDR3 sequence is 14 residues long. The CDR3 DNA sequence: TGTGCCAGTAGTATCGGAGGTGCAAACACTGAAGCTTTCTTT. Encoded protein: CASSIGGANTEAFF.

The DNA for the CDR3 is TGTGCCAGCAGCCCTCGGACAGCCCTTTTCTATGGCTACACCTTC. It translates to CASSPRTALFYGYTF. This sequence joins TRBV7-2 and TRBJ1-2; D possibly corresponds to TRBD1 (6 bases). Trimming cost V 5 bases and J 4 bases, with 17 bases left between them. Germline values: CDR1 SGHTA, CDR2 FQGNSA. The CDR3 has 15 amino acids.